This T cell receptor beta chain was profiled in a study of cytomegalovirus exposure and HLA in healthy donors. The PCR had 60 Vbeta and 13 Jbeta primers. Assay used: immunoSEQ multiplex PCR; TCRdb lists only in-frame clones, some missing. Its clone listing holds roughly 120,000 clones. Note on this clone: No antigen is known for it.

Study-level points and caveats: Sequencing artifact likely explains a cluster of highly shared sequence variants.

The trim removed 2 bases at V and 2 bases at J, leaving 5 bases unmatched. The CDR3 spans 16 residues. Germline V lookup: CDR1 SGHNT, CDR2 YYREEE (reference sequence). The sequenced material came from PBMCs. The TCR sequence derives from a man between 25 and 39 years old in good health and CMV-seronegative. The rearrangement links TRBV5-4 to TRBJ2-1; TRBD2 aligns across 9 bases. The CDR3, as DNA: TGTGCCAGCAGCTTACCGACTAGCGGTCCCTACAATGAGCAGTTCTTC. It yields the protein CASSLPTSGPYNEQFF. Looking up the rest from reference TRBV5-4 and TRBJ2-1 gives the full variable domain: ETGVTQSPTHLIKTRGQQVTLRCSSQSGHNTVSWYQQALGQGPQFIFQYYREEENGRGNFPPRFSGLQFPNYSSELNVNALELDDSALYLCASSLPTSGPYNEQFFGPGTRLTVL.